This T cell receptor (beta chain) was found in a study of cytomegalovirus exposure and HLA in healthy donors. Study at large: Out of 150 million to 200 million T cells, an earlier analysis found 117 million unique TCR beta sequences in total.

The CDR3 loop spans 15 amino acids. The J segment lost 9 bases and the V segment lost 3 bases, leaving 12 bases of the junction unmatched. In germline, CDR1 is MNHNS, CDR2 SASEGT. It was with 60 Vbeta and 13 Jbeta primers that the PCR ran. Assay: immunoSEQ multiplex PCR; the TCRdb copy retains only in-frame clones and omits some. This sample has about 140,000 clones, with 70% to 80% found just once. In the case of this clone: The antigen is undetermined.

Study-wide results and caveats: The majority of TCR sequences were rare, yet some public TCRs appeared in many donors. Accounts indicate the classifier identified cytomegalovirus status with strong specificity and sensitivity. DRB1 had the most TCR associations and HLA-C the fewest, a later analysis found, with rates varying by HLA locus.

Sequenced: PBMCs. This clonotype was obtained from a woman aged 45 to 65 in good health and CMV-seronegative. The rearrangement uses TRBV6-1 and TRBJ2-7, with 9 bases that match TRBD2. CDR3 nucleotides: TGTGCCAGCAGTGACAGACTAGCGGTGAATAATGGGCAGTACTTC. This encodes CASSDRLAVNNGQYF.